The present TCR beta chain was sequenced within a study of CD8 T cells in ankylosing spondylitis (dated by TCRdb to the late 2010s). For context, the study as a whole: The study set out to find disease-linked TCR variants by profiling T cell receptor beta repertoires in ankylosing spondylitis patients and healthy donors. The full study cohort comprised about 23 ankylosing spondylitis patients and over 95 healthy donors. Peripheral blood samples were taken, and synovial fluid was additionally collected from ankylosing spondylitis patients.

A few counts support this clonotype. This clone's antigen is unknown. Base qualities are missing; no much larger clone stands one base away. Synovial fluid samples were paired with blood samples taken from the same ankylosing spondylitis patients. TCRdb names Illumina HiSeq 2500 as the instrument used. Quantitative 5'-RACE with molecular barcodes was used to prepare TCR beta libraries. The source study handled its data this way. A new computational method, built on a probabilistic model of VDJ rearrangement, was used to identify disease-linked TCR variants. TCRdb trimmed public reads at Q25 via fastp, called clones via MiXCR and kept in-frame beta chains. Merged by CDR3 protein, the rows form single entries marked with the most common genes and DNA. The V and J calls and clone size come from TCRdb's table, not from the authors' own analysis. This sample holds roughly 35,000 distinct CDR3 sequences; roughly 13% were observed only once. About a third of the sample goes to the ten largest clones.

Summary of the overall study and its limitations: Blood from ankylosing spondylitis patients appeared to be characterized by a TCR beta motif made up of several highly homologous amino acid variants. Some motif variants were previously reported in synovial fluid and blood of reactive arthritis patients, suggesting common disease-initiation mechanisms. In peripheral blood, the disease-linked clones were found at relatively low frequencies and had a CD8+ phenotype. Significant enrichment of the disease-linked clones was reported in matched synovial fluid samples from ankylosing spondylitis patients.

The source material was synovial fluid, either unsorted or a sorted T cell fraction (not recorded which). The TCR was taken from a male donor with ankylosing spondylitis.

The base sequence is TGTGCCAGCTTGCTCCGGAATGAGCAGTTCTTC. It translates to CASLLRNEQFF. Recombination linked TRBV5-6 to TRBJ2-1, with no confidently assigned D gene. CDR1 and CDR2 are read off the germline V gene as SGHDT and YYEEEE. The CDR3 goes from the cysteine to the phenylalanine over 11 residues. Only the CDR3 part of the read is kept: 33 bases, read in frame from the first base. V is clipped by 7 bases and J by 7 bases, and the sequence between their germline boundaries is 9 bases long.